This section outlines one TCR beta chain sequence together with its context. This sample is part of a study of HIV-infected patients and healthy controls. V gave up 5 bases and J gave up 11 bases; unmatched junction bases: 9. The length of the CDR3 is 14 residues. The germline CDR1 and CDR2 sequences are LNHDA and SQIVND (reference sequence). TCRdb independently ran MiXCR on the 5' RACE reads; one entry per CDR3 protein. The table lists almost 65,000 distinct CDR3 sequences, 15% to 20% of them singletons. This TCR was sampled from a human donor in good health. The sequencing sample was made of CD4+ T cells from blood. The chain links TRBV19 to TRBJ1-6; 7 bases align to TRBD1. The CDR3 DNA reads TGTGCCAGTAGTGTACAGTCAACAGGGGCACCCCTCCACTTT. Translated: CASSVQSTGAPLHF.